The source of this T cell receptor (beta chain) is a study of PD-1 blockade in classical Hodgkin lymphoma. Clones were read by immunoSEQ multiplex PCR, and TCRdb kept only the in-frame ones, dropping some. The sample contains about 22,000 clones, approximately 74% of which appear only once. Brentuximab vedotin exposure varied, and every patient relapsed after autologous stem cell transplantation. This TCR derives from a human donor with classical Hodgkin lymphoma. Source: peripheral blood mononuclear cells (PBMCs), taken at baseline.

The CDR3 bases are TGTGCCAGCTCACCACGTCGTTCAGGGGCGGGTATGAACACTGAAGCTTTCTTT. Translating it yields CASSPRRSGAGMNTEAFF. This chain uses TRBV18 with TRBJ1-1, with TRBD1 as a possible D gene (6 bases). Germline V gene lookup returns CDR1 KGHSH and CDR2 LQKENI. This CDR3 has 18 residues. V dropped 1 base and J dropped 0 bases, with 18 bases sitting between them.